These T cell receptor beta chains were read from a single sample in a study of Ad26.COV2.S vaccination and SARS-CoV-2 variants. Assay used: immunoSEQ multiplex PCR; TCRdb lists only in-frame clones, some missing. This table holds hundreds of thousands of clones, about 89% found once. The sample was peripheral blood, taken in a trial of Ad26.COV2.S vaccine versus placebo. The origin of the receptors is a person between 18 and 60 years old who received the Ad26.COV2.S COVID-19 vaccine or a placebo. The CDR3 runs from the conserved cysteine through the conserved F or W. D genes are given only for firm matches.

j_call v_call d_call cdr3_aa
TRBJ2-7 TRBV18 NA CASSLGQLGEGQYF
TRBJ1-6 TRBV3-1/TRBV3-2 TRBD1 CASSRSSGTGNSPLHF
TRBJ1-5 TRBV27 NA CASRPGGVNQPQHF
TRBJ2-1 TRBV7-9 NA CASRAQGITDEQFF
TRBJ1-4 TRBV19 NA CASSSRDNNEKLFF
TRBJ2-7 TRBV7-2 TRBD2 CASSSTSGSYEQYF
TRBJ2-3 TRBV6-2/TRBV6-3 TRBD2 CASSSPVLRGSTDTQYF
TRBJ2-5 TRBV5-1 NA CASSLEIGMGTQYF
TRBJ1-4 TRBV27 NA CASSLYSATNEKLFF
TRBJ1-1 TRBV19 NA CASSIQGWTEAFF
TRBJ2-7 TRBV4-1 TRBD1 CASSQSTGSTYEQYF
TRBJ1-6 TRBV6-6 TRBD1 CASSYDREQSPLHF
TRBJ2-1 TRBV25-1 TRBD1 CASSAGTGVINEQFF
TRBJ2-7 TRBV5-6 TRBD1 CASSRTGISYEQYF
TRBJ2-7 TRBV7-8 TRBD2 CASSLVASGGAYEQYF
TRBJ1-6 TRBV3-1/TRBV3-2 NA CASSQVTQGSSPLHF
TRBJ1-2 TRBV11-2 NA CASSLDRGIRGNYGYTF
TRBJ1-6 TRBV11-2 NA CASSLQGFNSPLHF
TRBJ2-7 TRBV6-2/TRBV6-3 NA CASSYYGGSYEQYF
TRBJ2-5 TRBV7-9 TRBD2 CASSLKGLAGSETQYF
TRBJ1-1 TRBV7-2 NA CASSLSGQLNTEAFF
TRBJ2-3 TRBV11-2 TRBD2 CASSRGTSGGQDTQYF
TRBJ2-1 TRBV5-1 TRBD2 CASSFGPGAGGNEQFF
TRBJ2-3 TRBV9 NA CASSGGGTQGATQYF